The source of this TCR beta chain is a study of blood T cell repertoires in COVID-19. Study processing details: Estimation of nucleated cell counts was performed using reference gene primer amplification. Clones were sequenced by immunoSEQ multiplex PCR, and TCRdb holds only the in-frame ones, with some missing. The V and J calls and clone size were taken over from that table, and D and trimming were inferred from the DNA. The sample shows roughly 380,000 clones, around nine tenths of them seen only once. Participants were aged roughly 18 to 90 years, lived in 24 US areas, and enrolled virtually. Self-reported history from a screening survey and questionnaire set each donor's cohort. The study recruited exposed participants who had met a COVID-19 case within 2 weeks before entry. This CDR3 comprises 14 residues. The ends were cut back, 0 bases at V and 0 bases at J, with 4 bases in the middle. Germline assignment: CDR1 SGHNT and CDR2 YYREEE (reference sequence).

This sequence was found in a woman aged 25-40 years who had been exposed to COVID-19. Sequencing was done on a sample of PBMCs or T cells enriched from blood (not recorded which). V gene TRBV5-4 combines with J gene TRBJ1-3; D call uncertain. Written as DNA, the CDR3 is TGTGCCAGCAGCTTGGCCAGCTCTGGAAACACCATATATTTT. Encoded protein: CASSLASSGNTIYF.